The 7 T cell receptor beta chains below come from one sample, sequenced in a study of blood T cell repertoires in COVID-19. TCRdb's copy holds only in-frame clones and misses some; the assay was immunoSEQ multiplex PCR. This table has approximately 210,000 clones, about 90% appearing once. Input material: peripheral blood. The receptors derive from a young man with active or convalescent COVID-19.

The V and J genes are TRBV11-2 and TRBJ2-1; 8 bases agree with TRBD1. The CDR3 has 15 residues. Losses at the gene ends were 1 base for V and 12 bases for J; bases not matched to a gene: 11. Germline-derived CDR1 and CDR2 are SGHAT and FQNNGV. The CDR3 sequence is CASSLGRVDRGGQFF. In DNA, the CDR3 is TGTGCCAGCAGCTTAGGGAGGGTCGACAGGGGCGGGCAGTTCTTC. Supplemented by reference TRBV11-2 and TRBJ2-1, the full variable domain reads EAGVAQSPRYKIIEKRQSVAFWCNPISGHATLYWYQQILGQGPKLLIQFQNNGVVDDSQLPKDRFSAERLKGVDSTLKIQPAKLEDSAVYLCASSLGRVDRGGQFFGPGTRLTVL.

This chain joins TRBV12-5 and TRBJ2-2, with a possible D match to TRBD2 (5 bases). The CDR3 is 14 residues long. CDR1 and CDR2 from the germline V gene are LGHNT and FRNRAP. Trimming pared 0 bases from V and 6 bases from J, leaving 8 bases between. In DNA, the CDR3 is TGTGCTAGTGGTTTGGTCCCGGGATCCGGGGAGCTGTTTTTT. It specifies CASGLVPGSGELFF. The whole variable domain, filled in from reference TRBV12-5 and TRBJ2-2, reads DARVTQTPRHKVTEMGQEVTMRCQPILGHNTVFWYRQTMMQGLELLAYFRNRAPLDDSGMPKDRFSAEMPDATLATLKIQPSEPRDSAVYFCASGLVPGSGELFFGEGSRLTVL.

J is TRBJ2-1 and V is TRBV3-1 (or the pseudogene TRBV3-2); maybe TRBD2 (6 bases). This CDR3 has 14 amino acids. CDR1 LGHDT and CDR2 YNNKEL come from the germline V gene (reference sequence). Trimming stripped 5 bases from V and 5 bases from J, with 13 bases between. CDR3 sequence reads: CASSSTGLNNEQFF. The CDR3 coding sequence is TGTGCCAGCAGCAGCACCGGACTAAACAATGAGCAGTTCTTC.

This chain connects TRBV5-4 to TRBJ1-1; 8 nucleotides align to TRBD1. There are 14 residues in the CDR3. The germline gives CDR1 SGHNT, CDR2 YYREEE (reference sequence). Trimming cost V 3 bases and J 1 base; bases outside gene matches: 2. CDR3 nucleotide sequence: TGTGCCAGCAGCTATGGACAGGGGAACACTGAAGCTTTCTTT. Translation: CASSYGQGNTEAFF.

The chain combines TRBV4-1 with TRBJ2-7; 8 nucleotides match TRBD1. CDR1 and CDR2 (germline): MGHRA, YSYEKL. This CDR3 has 13 residues. V lost 6 bases and J lost 7; bases outside the gene matches: 8. CDR3 sequence (DNA): TGCGCCAGCAGTTTTGACAGGGGTTGGGAGCAGTACTTC. The encoded protein is CASSFDRGWEQYF.

This chain connects TRBV10-3 to TRBJ2-1, with D perhaps TRBD2 (6 bases). CDR1 and CDR2 from the germline V gene are ENHRY and SYGVKD. Trimming pared 5 bases from V and 6 bases from J, leaving 14 bases between. The CDR3 sequence is 14 residues long. CDR3 bases: TGTGCCATCAGTAGTACCGGGGGTTTCAATGAGCAGTTCTTC. This encodes CAISSTGGFNEQFF.

This clone appeared a single time. The rearrangement joins TRBV6-5 to TRBJ2-2; TRBD2 might be the D (5 bases). Trimming removed 2 bases from V and 7 bases from J, with 11 bases in between. CDR1 is MNHEY and CDR2 is SVGAGI in the germline V gene. This CDR3 comprises 14 residues. CDR3 sequence reads: CASSYLSVSGELFF. CDR3 nucleotide sequence: TGTGCCAGCAGTTACCTTAGCGTAAGCGGGGAGCTGTTTTTT.